Listed below are T cell receptor beta chains from one sample, sequenced in a study of early stage breast cancer tumors. Assay used: immunoSEQ multiplex PCR; TCRdb lists only in-frame clones, some missing. The sample yields nearly 70,000 clones, 75% to 90% seen once. Sequenced sample: blood. These receptors all stem from a person aged 35-55 years with breast cancer. The CDR3 runs from the conserved cysteine through the conserved F or W. The order of the fields is D gene, V gene, J gene, clone size, CDR3 DNA, CDR3 protein. D genes are given only for firm matches. Clone size is not always given. Where it is, it says once, few, many or a class for expanded clones.

TRBD1	TRBV6-1	TRBJ1-1	.	TGTGCCAGCAGTCGGACAGGCCCGTGGACTGAAGCTTTCTTT	CASSRTGPWTEAFF
TRBD2	TRBV9	TRBJ2-7	.	TGTGCCAGCAGCGTAGTGAGCGGGAGCGATGAGCAGTACTTC	CASSVVSGSDEQYF
TRBD1	TRBV10-3	TRBJ1-1	.	TGTGCCATCAGTGAGATAAACCGGGACAGGGGGGGAGAAGCTTTCTTT	CAISEINRDRGGEAFF
TRBD2	TRBV6-1	TRBJ2-5	once	TGTGCCAGCAGCTTAGCGGGAGACGATTTGAAGACCCAGTACTTC	CASSLAGDDLKTQYF
.	TRBV5-8	TRBJ2-1	.	TGTGCCAGCAGCTTGGCCCTTGGGAAAGGGTACAATGAGCAGTTCTTC	CASSLALGKGYNEQFF
.	TRBV7-8	TRBJ2-1	.	TGTGCCAGCAGCTTTGGAGGGTACAATGAGCAGTTCTTC	CASSFGGYNEQFF
.	TRBV9	TRBJ1-5	.	TGTGCCAGCAGCGTAGCTGTCCAGGTGTGTCAGCCCCAGCATTTT	CASSVAVQVCQPQHF
.	TRBV19	TRBJ2-7	few	TGTGCCGTGGGCTCCTACGAGCAGTACTTC	CAVGSYEQYF
TRBD1	TRBV9	TRBJ2-2	.	TGTGCCAGCAGCCCGCGACAGGGGTCGACCGGGGAGCTGTTTTTT	CASSPRQGSTGELFF
.	TRBV2	TRBJ2-6	few	TGTGCCAGCAGCCTCTCTGGGGCCAACGTCCTGACTTTC	CASSLSGANVLTF
TRBD2	TRBV19	TRBJ2-5	.	TGTGCCAGTAGTGGTCGGACTAGCGGGAGTAGGGAGACCCAGTACTTC	CASSGRTSGSRETQYF
TRBD1	TRBV13	TRBJ1-2	few	TGTGCCAGCAGCTTAGATCAGGGGGCGACGGGCTACACCTTC	CASSLDQGATGYTF
TRBD2	TRBV2	TRBJ2-1	.	TGTGCCAGCGCTAGCGGGAGGATAAATGAGCAGTTCTTC	CASASGRINEQFF
.	TRBV25-1	TRBJ1-2	.	TGTGCCAGCAGTGAATCATTCGGCACAGGGCGTGACTACACCTTC	CASSESFGTGRDYTF
.	TRBV27	TRBJ1-2	.	TGTGCCAGCAGTTTATGGCAGAACTATGGCTACACCTTC	CASSLWQNYGYTF
TRBD1	TRBV27	TRBJ2-1	.	TGTGCCAGCAGTTTATCGACAGGGGCTTCCTACAATGAGCAGTTCTTC	CASSLSTGASYNEQFF
.	TRBV5-6	TRBJ1-1	.	TGTGCCAGCAGCGGGGGACCGTTAAACACTGAAGCTTTCTTT	CASSGGPLNTEAFF
.	TRBV15	TRBJ1-5	.	TGTGCCACCAGCAGAGGGGGGGGTTTCCTAAATCAGCCCCAGCATTTT	CATSRGGGFLNQPQHF
TRBD2	TRBV11-2	TRBJ2-1	.	TGTGCCAGCAGGCTAGCGGGACTGAACACTGAGCAGTTCTTC	CASRLAGLNTEQFF
.	TRBV6-1	TRBJ2-7	.	TGTGCCAGCAGTGACATGGACTCAAGCGGTAATTACGAGCAGTACTTC	CASSDMDSSGNYEQYF
.	TRBV11-2	TRBJ2-7	.	TGTGCCAGCAGCTTAGAGGCAGCGTCCTACGAGCAGTACTTC	CASSLEAASYEQYF
TRBD1	TRBV6-1	TRBJ2-7	.	TGTGCCAGCAGTGGGCCGGGACAGCAAGGATACGAGCAGTACTTC	CASSGPGQQGYEQYF
.	TRBV7-3	TRBJ1-2	few	TGTGCCAGCAGCTTAACAGGGTCTTGGGGCTACACCTTC	CASSLTGSWGYTF
TRBD1	TRBV27	TRBJ2-1	.	TGTGCCAGCAGTTACAGGGGTTTGCGTGAGCAGTTCTTC	CASSYRGLREQFF
TRBD1	TRBV9	TRBJ2-1	.	TGTGCCAGCAGCGCTGGGACAGGGGGCTGGAATGAGCAGTTCTTC	CASSAGTGGWNEQFF